The clone carrying this TCR beta chain has only one observation. Its matching antigen is unknown. The authors reverse transcribed roughly 0.5 to 1 ug RNA with random hexamers. Across 54 Vbeta and 13 Jbeta, TCR beta CDR3 was amplified with immunoSEQ multiplex PCR. From the immunoSEQ multiplex PCR reads, TCRdb called clonotypes with MiXCR, one entry per CDR3 protein. The sample holds roughly 100,000 distinct CDR3 sequences; roughly 96% are singletons and the top ten take about 0.68%. This specimen comes from a study of CD8 T cells in Susac syndrome. About the research overall: Sequenced Susac syndrome patients included six with clinically active disease and about eight in remission. Patients with Susac syndrome, at blood draw, were therapy-naive, on corticosteroids, or on intravenous immunoglobulin alone.

Study-wide results and caveats: Susac-specific public clones in total CD8+ repertoires numbered 15 to 20; in CD8+ TEMRA repertoires, they numbered 5 or 6.

The CDR3 has 12 residues. Trimming cost V 11 bases and J 8 bases; bases outside gene matches: 9. This TCR was sampled from a human donor with Susac syndrome. The sequenced material came from CD8+ T cells from PBMCs. The chain employs TRBV12-3 or TRBV12-4 and TRBJ1-2, with 9 bases aligning to TRBD1. Here the CDR3 reads CAGWTGEEGYTF. As DNA, the CDR3 is TGTGCCGGCTGGACAGGGGAAGAGGGCTACACCTTC.